This T cell receptor beta chain derives from a study of CD8+ T cells in alopecia areata. Per the germline V gene, CDR1 is MNHEY and CDR2 is SVGAGI. The CDR3 runs to 12 residues. V shed 4 bases and J shed 7 bases, with 10 bases lying between them. Reverse transcription of extracted RNA yielded cDNA, which provided the sequencing template. The protocol was immunoSEQ multiplex PCR, while the TCRdb copy is restricted to in-frame clones and leaves out a portion. The profile shows about 150,000 clones, about 87% of them singletons. The source was CD8+ T cells sorted from blood, collected at week 0. This chain links TRBV6-5 with TRBJ1-2; D unresolved. The TCR sequence derives from a human donor with alopecia areata. DNA for the CDR3: TGTGCCAGCAGTTTGATAGGGATTGGCTACACCTTC. Amino acid sequence: CASSLIGIGYTF.